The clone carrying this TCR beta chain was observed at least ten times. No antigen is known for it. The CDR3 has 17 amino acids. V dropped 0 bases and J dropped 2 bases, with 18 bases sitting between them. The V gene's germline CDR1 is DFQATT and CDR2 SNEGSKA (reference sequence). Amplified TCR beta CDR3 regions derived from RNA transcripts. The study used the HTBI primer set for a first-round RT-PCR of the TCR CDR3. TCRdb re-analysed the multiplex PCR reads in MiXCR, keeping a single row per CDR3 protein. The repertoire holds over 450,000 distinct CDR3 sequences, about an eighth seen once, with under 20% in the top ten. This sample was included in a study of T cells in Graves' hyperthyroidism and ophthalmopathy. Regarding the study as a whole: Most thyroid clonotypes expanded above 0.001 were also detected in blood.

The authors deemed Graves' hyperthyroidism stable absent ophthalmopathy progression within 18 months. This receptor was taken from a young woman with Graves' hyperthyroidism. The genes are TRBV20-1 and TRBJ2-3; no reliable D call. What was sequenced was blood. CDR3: CSARDSLSGLLTDTQYF. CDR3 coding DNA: TGCAGTGCTAGAGATTCCCTCAGTGGTCTTCTCACAGATACGCAGTATTTT.